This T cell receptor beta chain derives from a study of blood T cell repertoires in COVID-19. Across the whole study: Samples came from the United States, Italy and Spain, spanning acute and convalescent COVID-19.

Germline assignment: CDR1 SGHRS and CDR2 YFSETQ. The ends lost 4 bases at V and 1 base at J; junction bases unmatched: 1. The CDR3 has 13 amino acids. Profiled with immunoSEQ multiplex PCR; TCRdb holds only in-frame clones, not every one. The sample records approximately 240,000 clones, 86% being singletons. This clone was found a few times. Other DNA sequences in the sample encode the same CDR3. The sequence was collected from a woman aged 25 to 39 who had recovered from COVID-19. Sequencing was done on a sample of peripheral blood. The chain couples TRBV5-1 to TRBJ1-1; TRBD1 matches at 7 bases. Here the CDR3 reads CASSRTGNTEAFF. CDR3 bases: TGCGCCAGCAGCAGGACAGGGAACACTGAAGCTTTCTTT.